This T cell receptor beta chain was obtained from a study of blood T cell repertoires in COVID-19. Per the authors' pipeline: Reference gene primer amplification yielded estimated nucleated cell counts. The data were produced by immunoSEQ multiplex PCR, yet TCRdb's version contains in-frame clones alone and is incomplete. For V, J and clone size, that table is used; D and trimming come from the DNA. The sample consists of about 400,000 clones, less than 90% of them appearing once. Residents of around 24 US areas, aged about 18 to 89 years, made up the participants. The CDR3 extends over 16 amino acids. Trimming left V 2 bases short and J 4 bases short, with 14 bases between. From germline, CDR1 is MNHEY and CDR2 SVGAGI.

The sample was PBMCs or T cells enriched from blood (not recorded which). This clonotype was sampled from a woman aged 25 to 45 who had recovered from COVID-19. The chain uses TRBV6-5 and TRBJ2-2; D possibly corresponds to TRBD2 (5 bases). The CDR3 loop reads CASSYRYGERTGELFF. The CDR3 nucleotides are TGTGCCAGCAGTTACCGATACGGGGAGCGCACCGGGGAGCTGTTTTTT.